This T cell receptor beta chain was recovered during a study of vaccination and CD4 T cells after COVID-19. Study in general: Each enrolled participant received a two-dose regimen of either BNT162b2 or mRNA-1273 vaccine. Overlapping spike peptides from SARS-CoV-2, HCoV-NL63, HCoV-OC43 and HCoV-229E served to stimulate the cells. Whole-study results and caveats: Counts of SARS-CoV-2-reactive clonotypes had a median that went from 21 to 38, a nonsignificant change.

Worth noting for this clonotype: Its antigen is not known.

This CDR3 contains 15 residues. After removal of 7 bases from V and 6 bases from J, the junction contained 10 bases not matched to a gene. Regarding treatment: approximately 10-day PBMC culture with coronavirus spike peptide pools or control peptides (ViraFEST assay). PBMCs, plated at roughly 2 million per well, were grown in the presence of roughly 9.2 IU/ml IL-2 and roughly 9.5 ug/ml peptide pools. An Oncomine TCR Beta short-read assay was used to sequence the DNA from cultured CD4+ T cells. TCRdb reprocessed the PCR reads via MiXCR and lists one record per CDR3 protein. Of some 19,000 distinct CDR3 sequences in the sample, over 45% were seen once.

The sample comprised CD4+ T cells from blood, cultured in vitro. The rearrangement links TRBV12-3 or TRBV12-4 to TRBJ2-2; 8 positions match TRBD1. This receptor was obtained from a human donor who had recovered from COVID-19. Here the CDR3 reads CASIPGQGRSGELFF. CDR3 DNA sequence: TGTGCCAGCATACCAGGACAGGGAAGGTCCGGGGAGCTGTTTTTT.